The source of this T cell receptor beta chain is a study of regulatory T cells in long-lasting Graves disease. With iRepertoire HTBI primers and Arm-PCR of CDR3 regions, TCR beta libraries were built. TCRdb re-derived calls from the multiplex PCR reads in MiXCR, one entry per CDR3 protein. The sample lists about 610,000 distinct CDR3 sequences, around 16% occurring once. Germline V gives CDR1 LNHDA, CDR2 SQIVND (reference sequence). With 3 bases removed from V and 8 bases from J, the gap between germline ends came to 14 bases. This CDR3 region has 14 residues. As to time point: newly diagnosed GD, antithyroid drugs for less than 3 months. With RNA extracted from PBMCs as input, the TCR library was made. These sequences were also reported in another study, on T cells in Graves' hyperthyroidism and ophthalmopathy.

The receptor was derived from a man between 18 and 35 years old with Graves disease. J is TRBJ2-1 and V is TRBV19; a possible D gene is TRBD2 (5 bases). The sequencing here drew on peripheral blood mononuclear cells (PBMCs), taken at new diagnosis, from a patient treated with antithyroid drugs. The CDR3 sequence is CASSIGVTSDEQFF. The CDR3 DNA reads TGTGCCAGTAGTATCGGGGTGACATCAGATGAGCAGTTCTTC.